Presented here are 18 T cell receptor beta chains from one specimen sequenced in a study of brain T cells in children with intractable seizures. This table comes from immunoSEQ multiplex PCR, and its TCRdb copy is limited to in-frame clones, with some not included. The sample includes approximately 41,000 clones, 80% to 95% of them seen just once. Here the sequenced sample was peripheral blood, taken at surgery. These receptors all come from a girl aged 2-10 years with tuberous sclerosis and intractable seizures.

The genes are TRBV6-5 and TRBJ1-1; no clear D. CDR1 is MNHEY, CDR2 SVGAGI, per germline. CDR3 length: 13 amino acids. V dropped 10 bases and J dropped 3 bases, with 15 bases sitting between them. CDR3 sequence reads: CATIHPSDTEAFF. The CDR3 DNA sequence: TGTGCCACAATACACCCCTCCGACACTGAAGCTTTCTTT.

The V call is TRBV10-2, the J call TRBJ1-5; D uncertain. The germline CDR1 and CDR2 sequences are WSHSY and SAAADI. The V end lost 6 bases, the J end lost 2 bases, and 8 bases lay between the germline ends. The CDR3 totals 13 residues. CDR3 sequence (DNA): TGCGCCAGCAGCCTTCCCGGCAATCAGCCCCAGCATTTT. Its protein is CASSLPGNQPQHF.

This clone showed up just a few times. The chain employs TRBV9 and TRBJ1-5, with 7 bases lining up with TRBD1. The CDR3 totals 15 residues. V shed 0 bases, J shed 2 bases, and the junction held 2 bases outside the gene matches. Per the germline V gene, CDR1 is SGDLS and CDR2 is YYNGEE. CDR3 loop: CASSVGTGGNQPQHF. As DNA, the CDR3 is TGTGCCAGCAGCGTAGGCACAGGGGGCAATCAGCCCCAGCATTTT.

J is TRBJ2-1 and V is TRBV10-2; tentative D call: TRBD1 (6 bases). Deletions cut 6 bases from V and 0 bases from J, with 9 bases between. This CDR3 region has 14 residues. The germline V gene encodes CDR1 WSHSY and CDR2 SAAADI. The CDR3 DNA is TGCGCCAGCAGGACAGGTAGCTCCTACAATGAGCAGTTCTTC. Amino acid sequence: CASRTGSSYNEQFF.

The genes are TRBV11-2 and TRBJ1-1; D call uncertain. Germline lookup yields CDR1 SGHAT and CDR2 FQNNGV. V dropped 5 bases and J dropped 0 bases, with 10 bases sitting between them. CDR3 size: 14 residues. CDR3 DNA: TGTGCCAGCAGCGCCAGTCTAATGAACACTGAAGCTTTCTTT. Encoded protein: CASSASLMNTEAFF. Full variable domain (missing parts from reference TRBV11-2 and TRBJ1-1): EAGVAQSPRYKIIEKRQSVAFWCNPISGHATLYWYQQILGQGPKLLIQFQNNGVVDDSQLPKDRFSAERLKGVDSTLKIQPAKLEDSAVYLCASSASLMNTEAFFGQGTRLTVV.

This chain joins TRBV7-2 and TRBJ2-3; the D gene is possibly TRBD2 (6 bases). The CDR3 runs 14 residues. V was cut by 1 base and J by 8 bases, with 13 bases left in between. Germline values: CDR1 SGHTA, CDR2 FQGNSA. The CDR3 sequence: CASSLGGGRSTQYF. The CDR3 DNA reads as TGTGCCAGCAGCTTAGGCGGAGGGAGGAGTACGCAGTATTTT. Full variable domain (outside the CDR3, taken from reference TRBV7-2 and TRBJ2-3): GAGVSQSPSNKVTEKGKDVELRCDPISGHTALYWYRQSLGQGLEFLIYFQGNSAPDKSGLPSDRFSAERTGGSVSTLTIQRTQQEDSAVYLCASSLGGGRSTQYFGPGTRLTVL.

The chain employs TRBV6-2 or TRBV6-3 and TRBJ2-7, with TRBD2 identical over 8 bases. Germline-derived CDR1 and CDR2 are MNHEY and SVGEGT. The V and J ends lost 2 bases and 7 bases, in that order; junction bases with no gene match: 4. This CDR3 comprises 13 residues. CDR3 sequence: CASSYPGGREQYF. The DNA of the CDR3 is TGTGCCAGCAGTTACCCGGGAGGGAGAGAGCAGTACTTC.

This rearrangement joins TRBV3-1 (or the pseudogene TRBV3-2) to TRBJ2-1, with 8 positions matching TRBD2. The CDR3 runs to 12 residues. V was pared by 6 bases and J by 15 bases, with 10 bases of the junction left unmatched. From germline, CDR1 is LGHDT and CDR2 YNNKEL (reference sequence). The CDR3 DNA follows: TGTGCCAGCAGTCTCGGACTAGCAGGTTGGTTCTTC. This gives the protein CASSLGLAGWFF.

The chain is built from TRBV29-1 and TRBJ2-1; 9 bases match TRBD2. Germline V CDR1 and CDR2: SQVTM, ANQGSEA. J was trimmed by 1 base and V by 8 bases; bases with no gene match: 6. The CDR3 is made up of 14 amino acids. CDR3 sequence (DNA): TGCAGCTTCAACAGCGGGAGGTCCTACAATGAGCAGTTCTTC. This translates into CSFNSGRSYNEQFF.

This chain links TRBV5-5 with TRBJ1-1, with D unresolved. The V gene's germline CDR1 is SGHKS and CDR2 YYEKEE (reference sequence). The CDR3 extends over 15 amino acids. Trimming removed 1 base at V and 0 bases at J, with 10 bases between. The CDR3 spells CASSLSPSLNTEAFF. CDR3 in DNA: TGTGCCAGCAGCTTGTCACCCAGCTTGAACACTGAAGCTTTCTTT.

The chain's CDR3 is CASSQDWTGKGGNQPQHF. DNA for the CDR3: TGCGCCAGCAGCCAAGATTGGACAGGGAAGGGTGGGAATCAGCCCCAGCATTTT. The chain combines TRBV4-1 with TRBJ1-5, with TRBD1 matching 8 bases. Germline V gives CDR1 MGHRA, CDR2 YSYEKL. The CDR3 contains 18 residues. J gave up 4 bases and V 0 bases, and 11 bases lay outside the gene matches.

The DNA of the CDR3 is TGTGCCAGCAGTGAAAACAGGGGGCCATGGGAGACCCAGTACTTC. Its protein is CASSENRGPWETQYF. The chain couples TRBV6-1 to TRBJ2-5; 9 nucleotides line up with TRBD1. CDR1 is MNHNS and CDR2 is SASEGT in the germline V gene. The CDR3 runs to 15 residues. V trimming: 2 bases; J trimming: 5 bases; junction bases outside the gene matches: 6.

The chain combines TRBV30 with TRBJ1-5, with 8 bases identical to TRBD1. V shed 1 base and J 11 bases; nucleotides not matched to a gene: 7. This CDR3 contains 13 residues. The V gene's germline CDR1 is GTSNPN and CDR2 SVGIG (reference sequence). The DNA for the CDR3 is TGTGCCTGGAGTGATCAGGGGGCGCTTGCCCAGCATTTT. Translation gives CAWSDQGALAQHF.

The gene calls are TRBV2 and TRBJ2-3, with D possibly matching TRBD2 (6 bases). Germline CDR1 and CDR2: SNHLY and FYNNEI. Deletions cut 6 bases from V and 0 bases from J, with 16 bases between. The CDR3 consists of 16 residues. The CDR3 nucleotides read TGTGCCAGCAGCCGGGACTCCAGGACTAGCACAGATACGCAGTATTTT. Its protein is CASSRDSRTSTDTQYF.

The V and J genes are TRBV12-3 or TRBV12-4 and TRBJ1-2, with 7 bases that match TRBD1. This CDR3 has 12 residues. V trimming: 11 bases; J trimming: 4 bases; junction bases outside the gene matches: 7. The CDR3 is CAPQGGLYGYTF. CDR3 in DNA: TGTGCCCCCCAGGGGGGCCTCTATGGCTACACCTTC.

This clone was counted a single time. This chain links TRBV5-4 with TRBJ2-5; either TRBD1 or TRBD2 may supply D (7 bases each). Between the trimmed V and J ends, which lost 0 bases and 4 bases, there was a span of 16 bases. This CDR3 region has 16 residues. In germline, CDR1 is SGHNT, CDR2 YYREEE (reference sequence). CDR3: CASSLGRGGRSETQYF. The CDR3 coding sequence is TGTGCCAGCAGCTTGGGCAGGGGGGGCCGCTCAGAGACCCAGTACTTC. The variable domain in full, completed from reference TRBV5-4 and TRBJ2-5, reads ETGVTQSPTHLIKTRGQQVTLRCSSQSGHNTVSWYQQALGQGPQFIFQYYREEENGRGNFPPRFSGLQFPNYSSELNVNALELDDSALYLCASSLGRGGRSETQYFGPGTRLLVL.

CDR3 protein: CASSLSQGGGYTF. The CDR3 DNA is TGTGCCAGCAGCTTAAGCCAGGGGGGAGGCTACACCTTC. The chain couples TRBV7-3 to TRBJ1-2; 7 bases fit TRBD1. V was clipped by 1 base and J by 8 bases; unmatched bases: 4. Germline-derived CDR1 and CDR2 are SGHTA and FQGTGA. The CDR3 runs to 13 residues.

This chain uses TRBV6-5 with TRBJ1-1; 8 bases map to TRBD1. V was clipped by 6 bases and J by 6 bases; unmatched bases: 12. The CDR3 runs to 15 residues. Germline CDR1 MNHEY, CDR2 SVGAGI. The CDR3 is CASRIPRDRPSEAFF. As DNA, the CDR3 is TGTGCCAGCAGAATCCCCCGGGACAGGCCTTCTGAAGCTTTCTTT.